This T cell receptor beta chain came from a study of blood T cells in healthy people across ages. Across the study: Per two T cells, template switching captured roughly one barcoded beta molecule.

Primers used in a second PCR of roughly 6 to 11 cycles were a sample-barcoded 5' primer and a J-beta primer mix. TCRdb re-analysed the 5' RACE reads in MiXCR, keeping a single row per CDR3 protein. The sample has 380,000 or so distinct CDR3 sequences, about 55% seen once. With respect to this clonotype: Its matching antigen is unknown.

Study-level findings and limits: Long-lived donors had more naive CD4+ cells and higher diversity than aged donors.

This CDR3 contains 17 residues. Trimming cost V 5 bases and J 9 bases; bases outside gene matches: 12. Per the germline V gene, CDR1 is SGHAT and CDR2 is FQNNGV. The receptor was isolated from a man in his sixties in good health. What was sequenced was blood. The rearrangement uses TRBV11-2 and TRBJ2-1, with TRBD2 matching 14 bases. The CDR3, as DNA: TGTGCCAGCAGCCCCCGGACTAGCGGGAGGCCATCGGGTGAGCAGTTCTTC. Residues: CASSPRTSGRPSGEQFF.